Shown below are 24 T cell receptor beta chains from a single sample sequenced in a study of shared clonotypes between healthy human individuals. The method was immunoSEQ multiplex PCR; TCRdb's version includes in-frame clones alone and lacks a portion of them. Of around 1,000,000 clones listed, approximately 77% are singletons. Specimen: memory CD4+ T cells from PBMCs. Documented subset: CD45RA-negative fraction. These receptors were taken from a man in his late teens or twenties in good health. Some clones in this sample may be carry-over from other donors' samples.

The sample holds a few counts of this clone. The chain links TRBV19 to TRBJ1-5; D is possibly TRBD1 (6 bases). The CDR3 sequence is 14 residues long. V lost 3 bases to trimming and J lost 4 bases, with 10 bases between them. CDR1 and CDR2 (germline): LNHDA, SQIVND (reference sequence). CDR3 nucleotide sequence: TGTGCCAGTAGTATCGGCAGGGGTAATCAGCCCCAGCATTTT. Translating it yields CASSIGRGNQPQHF. Based on the CDR3 plus reference TRBV19 and TRBJ1-5, the full variable domain is DGGITQSPKYLFRKEGQNVTLSCEQNLNHDAMYWYRQDPGQGLRLIYYSQIVNDFQKGDIAEGYSVSREKKESFPLTVTSAQKNPTAFYLCASSIGRGNQPQHFGDGTRLSIL.

As DNA, the CDR3 is TGTGCCAGCTCTTTTTATCCGAACACTGAAGCTTTCTTT. Amino acids: CASSFYPNTEAFF. J is TRBJ1-1 and V is TRBV27; D gene ambiguous. With 8 bases removed from V and 1 base from J, the gap between germline ends came to 11 bases. Germline V gene sequence: CDR1 MNHEY, CDR2 SMNVEV (reference sequence). The CDR3 extends over 13 amino acids.

The rearrangement uses TRBV5-1 and TRBJ1-2; perhaps TRBD1 as D (5 bases). CDR3 size: 14 residues. Germline V gives CDR1 SGHRS, CDR2 YFSETQ. Trimming cost V 4 bases and J 8 bases, with 18 bases left between them. CDR3 sequence: CASSISGTQGGYTF. For the CDR3, the DNA is TGCGCCAGCAGCATTTCCGGGACTCAGGGAGGCTACACCTTC.

The CDR3 DNA reads as TGTGCCAGCAGCCCAGGGACTCCTAGGGGAATGGAGCAGTACTTC. Amino acid sequence: CASSPGTPRGMEQYF. V and J are TRBV5-6 and TRBJ2-7, with D maybe TRBD2 (6 bases). The CDR3 is 15 amino acids. Trimming took 4 bases from V and 7 from J, leaving 21 bases between them. Per germline, CDR1 SGHDT and CDR2 YYEEEE.

The genes are TRBV7-9 and TRBJ1-2; 7 nucleotides agree with TRBD1. The CDR3 contains 14 residues. CDR1 and CDR2 from the germline V gene are SEHNR and FQNEAQ (reference sequence). V dropped 2 bases and J dropped 4; count of bases not matched to a gene: 4. CDR3 loop: CASSLWGQIYGYTF. CDR3 bases: TGTGCCAGCAGCTTATGGGGACAGATCTATGGCTACACCTTC.

CDR3 residues: CASSEASFGSGRNEQFF. CDR3 in DNA: TGTGCCAGCAGTGAAGCGAGTTTTGGTAGCGGGAGGAATGAGCAGTTCTTC. The rearrangement links TRBV2 to TRBJ2-1; 10 bases are a match to TRBD2. Losses at the gene ends were 0 bases for V and 7 bases for J; bases not matched to a gene: 9. CDR3 length: 17 amino acids. Germline V lookup: CDR1 SNHLY, CDR2 FYNNEI.

The chain recombines TRBV5-4 with TRBJ2-7; TRBD1 might be the D (6 bases). The CDR3 is 15 amino acids. V lost 3 bases and J lost 10, with 23 bases in between. Germline V gene sequence: CDR1 SGHNT, CDR2 YYREEE (reference sequence). CDR3 sequence: CASSWGLARGGEQYF. The CDR3 coding sequence is TGTGCCAGCAGCTGGGGGCTGGCGAGAGGGGGTGAACAGTACTTC.

This clone was counted many times. This chain links TRBV2 with TRBJ2-7; possibly TRBD1 or TRBD2 for D (5 bases each). Deletions cut 8 bases from V and 5 bases from J, with 10 bases between. CDR1 SNHLY and CDR2 FYNNEI come from the germline V gene. The CDR3 sequence is 11 residues long. The CDR3 reads CASARGHEQYF. CDR3 DNA sequence: TGTGCCAGCGCCCGGGGCCACGAGCAGTACTTC.

The V gene is TRBV7-2, the J gene TRBJ2-5, with D tentatively TRBD2 (6 bases). The CDR3 spans 13 residues. Germline V gives CDR1 SGHTA, CDR2 FQGNSA. V dropped 5 bases and J dropped 11 bases, with 18 bases sitting between them. The CDR3 DNA reads as TGTGCCAGCAGCCTGAACTACGGGGGAGAGCAGTACTTC. It codes for CASSLNYGGEQYF.

This clone has a single count. The V gene is TRBV4-3, the J gene TRBJ1-2; the D is unclear. CDR1 is LGHNA and CDR2 is YSLEER in the germline V gene. This CDR3 contains 13 residues. The V gene lost 0 bases and the J gene lost 6 bases, with 8 bases spanning the gap. The CDR3 bases are TGCGCCAGCAGCCAAGAATTCGGACATGGCTACACCTTC. Protein sequence: CASSQEFGHGYTF.

The rearrangement joins TRBV7-9 to TRBJ2-2; D is undetermined. Germline V gene data show CDR1 as SEHNR and CDR2 as FQNEAQ (reference sequence). The V and J ends lost 2 bases and 9 bases respectively, with 4 bases between them. CDR3 length equals 11 residues. The CDR3 here is CASSLFWELFF. As DNA, the CDR3 is TGTGCCAGCAGCTTATTTTGGGAGCTGTTTTTT. Combining the CDR3 with reference TRBV7-9 and TRBJ2-2 gives the whole variable domain DTGVSQNPRHKITKRGQNVTFRCDPISEHNRLYWYRQTLGQGPEFLTYFQNEAQLEKSRLLSDRFSAERPKGSFSTLEIQRTEQGDSAMYLCASSLFWELFFGEGSRLTVL.

The rearrangement links TRBV6-5 to TRBJ1-2; D may be TRBD1 (5 bases). Per germline, CDR1 MNHEY and CDR2 SVGAGI. V was shortened by 6 bases and J by 1 base, with 9 bases between the two germline ends. The CDR3 is made up of 13 amino acids. The CDR3 nucleotides read TGTGCCAGCAGGCGGGACCTTAACTATGGCTACACCTTC. Translated, it gives CASRRDLNYGYTF.

The chain has TRBV7-3 and TRBJ2-5; TRBD1 or TRBD2 may be the D gene (5 bases each). Germline CDR1 and CDR2: SGHTA and FQGTGA. The CDR3 runs 14 residues. Deletions cut 2 bases from V and 7 bases from J, with 14 bases between. The CDR3 loop reads CASSLDSGGVTQYF. The DNA for the CDR3 is TGTGCCAGCAGCTTAGATAGTGGGGGAGTGACCCAGTACTTC.

The chain couples TRBV27 to TRBJ2-1; no firm D call. The CDR3 runs to 17 residues. Germline assignment: CDR1 MNHEY and CDR2 SMNVEV (reference sequence). With 2 bases removed from V and 2 bases from J, the gap between germline ends came to 16 bases. In DNA, the CDR3 is TGTGCCAGCAGTTTAGGCGGAGCCCAACCCACCTACAATGAGCAGTTCTTC. Encoded protein: CASSLGGAQPTYNEQFF.

The gene calls are TRBV6-7 and TRBJ2-1; weak D call: TRBD2 (6 bases). Being an ORF, TRBV6-7 has a function that is uncertain. Trimming took 1 base from V and 0 from J, leaving 10 bases between them. This CDR3 has 16 residues. The CDR3 nucleotides read TGTGCCAGCAGTTACTTCAAGCGGGCCTCCTACAATGAGCAGTTCTTC. This sequence encodes CASSYFKRASYNEQFF.

J is TRBJ1-5 and V is TRBV7-2; D unresolved. The CDR3 has 15 amino acids. CDR1 SGHTA and CDR2 FQGNSA come from the germline V gene. V lost 2 bases and J 0 bases, leaving 8 bases between the germline ends. CDR3 DNA sequence: TGTGCCAGCAGCTTAACGCGAAATAGCAATCAGCCCCAGCATTTT. As protein: CASSLTRNSNQPQHF.

V is TRBV28 and J is TRBJ1-4, with TRBD1 matching over 7 bases. This CDR3 comprises 13 residues. The V and J ends lost 8 bases and 8 bases, in that order; junction bases with no gene match: 8. CDR1 MDHEN and CDR2 SYDVKM come from the germline V gene. Here the CDR3 reads CASSGGTVEKLFF. In DNA form, the CDR3 reads TGTGCCAGCTCAGGCGGGACAGTGGAAAAACTGTTTTTT.

The rearrangement joins TRBV5-4 to TRBJ2-5, with 9 positions matching TRBD2. CDR1 and CDR2 from the germline V gene are SGHNT and YYREEE (reference sequence). CDR3 length: 15 residues. The J segment lost 3 bases and the V segment lost 4 bases, leaving 7 bases of the junction unmatched. The CDR3 loop reads CASSDGASGEETQYF. The CDR3 DNA follows: TGTGCCAGCAGCGATGGGGCTAGCGGGGAAGAGACCCAGTACTTC.

This clone was counted between two and nine times. The J gene is TRBJ2-5, the V gene TRBV7-2; 13 bases are a match to TRBD2. The germline CDR1 and CDR2 sequences are SGHTA and FQGNSA. The trim removed 4 bases at V and 3 bases at J, leaving 11 bases unmatched. The length of the CDR3 is 18 residues. CDR3 in DNA: TGTGCCAGCAGCTCCGGGATTACTAGCGGGAGGGCAAAAGAGACCCAGTACTTC. It specifies CASSSGITSGRAKETQYF. Together with reference TRBV7-2 and TRBJ2-5, the CDR3 gives the full variable domain: GAGVSQSPSNKVTEKGKDVELRCDPISGHTALYWYRQSLGQGLEFLIYFQGNSAPDKSGLPSDRFSAERTGGSVSTLTIQRTQQEDSAVYLCASSSGITSGRAKETQYFGPGTRLLVL.

As to this clone: Distinct nucleotide sequences in the sample also encode this CDR3. The chain links TRBV28 to TRBJ2-7; no clear D gene. The V end lost 2 bases, the J end lost 6 bases, and 5 bases lay between the germline ends. The length of the CDR3 is 11 residues. Germline V gene data show CDR1 as MDHEN and CDR2 as SYDVKM. CDR3 in amino acids: CASSLNLEQYF. CDR3 bases: TGTGCCAGCAGTTTAAACCTCGAGCAGTACTTC.

On this clone itself: This likely came from a read error, as a far larger clone is one base away. The conserved phenylalanine or tryptophan is not found at the CDR3 terminus, so this likely reflects a read error. This chain links TRBV29-1 with TRBJ1-3; D gene uncertain. Deletions cut 7 bases from V and 4 bases from J, with 14 bases between. Germline values: CDR1 SQVTM, CDR2 ANQGSEA. This CDR3 contains 13 residues. The CDR3 loop is CSGGRADGNTIYS. CDR3 bases: TGCAGCGGTGGTAGGGCAGACGGAAACACCATATATTCT.

The rearrangement joins TRBV10-3 to TRBJ2-5; TRBD2 might be the D (6 bases). Deletions cut 6 bases from V and 3 bases from J, with 14 bases between. Germline V gene sequence: CDR1 ENHRY, CDR2 SYGVKD. The CDR3 loop spans 14 amino acids. In nucleotides, the CDR3 is TGTGCCATCAGCGGAACCCTAGCGAAAGAGACCCAGTACTTC. It codes for CAISGTLAKETQYF.

The chain is built from TRBV28 and TRBJ2-2, with 9 positions matching TRBD1. The CDR3 has 17 amino acids. Germline loops: CDR1 MDHEN, CDR2 SYDVKM. With 8 bases clipped from V and 1 base from J, the junction kept 11 bases outside the gene matches. The CDR3 sequence: CASRESPGQGNTGELFF. The CDR3 nucleotides read TGTGCCAGCCGCGAATCTCCGGGACAGGGGAACACCGGGGAGCTGTTTTTT.

The chain couples TRBV5-1 to TRBJ1-3; no firm D call. V lost 0 bases to trimming and J lost 0 bases, with 10 bases between them. The V gene's germline CDR1 is SGHRS and CDR2 YFSETQ. The CDR3 extends over 16 amino acids. The CDR3 region has the DNA TGCGCCAGCAGCTTGGCCCTGACAAACTCTGGAAACACCATATATTTT. Its translation is CASSLALTNSGNTIYF.